A single sample gave rise to the 3 T cell receptor beta chains below, sequenced in a study of OX40 agonist ivuxolimab in advanced cancers. The assay was immunoSEQ multiplex PCR, and TCRdb's table has in-frame clones only and misses some. The table records fewer than 70,000 clones, 77% of them present only once. The sample was CD4+ or CD8+ T cells sorted from blood, taken in a trial of the OX40 agonist ivuxolimab. The source of these receptors is an adult with an advanced solid tumor such as melanoma, head and neck, liver or kidney cancer.

The chain is built from TRBV28 and TRBJ1-1, with a weak D call TRBD1 (6 bases). CDR1 and CDR2 (germline): MDHEN, SYDVKM. The CDR3 totals 15 residues. V was trimmed by 5 bases and J by 0 bases, leaving 13 bases between them. CDR3 nucleotides: TGTGCCAGCAGTCACAGACAGGCCCTGAACACTGAAGCTTTCTTT. It yields the protein CASSHRQALNTEAFF.

V usage is TRBV5-6 and J usage is TRBJ2-7; D not resolved. V dropped 0 bases and J dropped 3 bases, with 13 bases sitting between them. The CDR3 sequence is 15 residues long. Germline V CDR1 and CDR2: SGHDT, YYEEEE. CDR3 DNA: TGTGCCAGCAGCTTGGGCCGCCTTTCTTTCTACGAGCAGTACTTC. It translates to CASSLGRLSFYEQYF.

This sequence joins TRBV28 and TRBJ2-5; 7 bases agree with TRBD2. This CDR3 comprises 16 residues. J lost 1 base, V lost 3 bases, and 8 bases had no gene match. CDR1 and CDR2 from the germline V gene are MDHEN and SYDVKM. CDR3 sequence reads: CASSFTRASGQETQYF. The CDR3 DNA reads TGTGCCAGCAGTTTCACAAGGGCTAGCGGCCAAGAGACCCAGTACTTC.